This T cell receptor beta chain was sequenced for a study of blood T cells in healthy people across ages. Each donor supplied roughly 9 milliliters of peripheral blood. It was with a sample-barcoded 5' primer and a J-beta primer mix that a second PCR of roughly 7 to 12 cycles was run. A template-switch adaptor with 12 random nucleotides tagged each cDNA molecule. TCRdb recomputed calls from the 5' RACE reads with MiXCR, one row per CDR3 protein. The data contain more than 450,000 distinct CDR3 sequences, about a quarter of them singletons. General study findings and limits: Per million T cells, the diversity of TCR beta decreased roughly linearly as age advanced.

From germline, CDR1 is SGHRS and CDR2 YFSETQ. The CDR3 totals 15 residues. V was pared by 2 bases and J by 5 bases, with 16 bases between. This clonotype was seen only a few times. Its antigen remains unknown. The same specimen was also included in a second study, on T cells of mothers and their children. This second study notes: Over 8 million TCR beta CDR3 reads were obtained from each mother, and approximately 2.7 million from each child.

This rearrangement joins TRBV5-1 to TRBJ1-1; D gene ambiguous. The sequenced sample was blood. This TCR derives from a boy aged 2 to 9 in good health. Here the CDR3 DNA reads TGCGCCAGCAGCTTCTTCGGAACATCGGGTACTGAAGCTTTCTTT. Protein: CASSFFGTSGTEAFF.